This T cell receptor beta chain was recorded in a study of blood T cell repertoires in COVID-19. Study as a whole: From the United States, Italy and Spain came samples of acute and convalescent COVID-19.

Authors' analysis steps: Amplification from reference gene primers served as the basis for estimated nucleated cell counts. Here immunoSEQ multiplex PCR was the method, and the copy in TCRdb shows in-frame clones only, minus some. The DNA was the basis for D and trimming; V, J and clone size are from that table. The sample lists 56,000 or so clones, around four fifths occurring once. The specimen was peripheral blood. The clonotype originates from a woman between 70 and 85 years old with acute or convalescent COVID-19.

DNA for the CDR3: TGTGCCAGCAGCTTAGGGAGGTGGCGGGGAGGGGCCAAAAACATTCAGTACTTC. It is translated as CASSLGRWRGGAKNIQYF. The chain carries TRBV7-8 and TRBJ2-4, with TRBD2 matching over 7 bases. This CDR3 comprises 18 residues. Germline assignment: CDR1 SGHVS and CDR2 FQNEAQ. The J segment lost 1 base and the V segment lost 1 base, leaving 10 bases of the junction unmatched.